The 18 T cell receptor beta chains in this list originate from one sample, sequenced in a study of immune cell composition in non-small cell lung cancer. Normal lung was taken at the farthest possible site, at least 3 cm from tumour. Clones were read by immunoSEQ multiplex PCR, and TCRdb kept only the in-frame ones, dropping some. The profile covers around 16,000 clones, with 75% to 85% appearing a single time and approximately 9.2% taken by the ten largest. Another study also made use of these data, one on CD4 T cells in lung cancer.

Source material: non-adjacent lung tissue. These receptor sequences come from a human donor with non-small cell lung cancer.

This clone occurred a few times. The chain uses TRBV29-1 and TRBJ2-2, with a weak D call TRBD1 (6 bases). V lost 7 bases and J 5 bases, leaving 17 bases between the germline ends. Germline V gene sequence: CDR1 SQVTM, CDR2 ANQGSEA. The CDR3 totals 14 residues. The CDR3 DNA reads TGCAGCGCTACAGGGACGGTAGTTACCGGGGAGCTGTTTTTT. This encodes CSATGTVVTGELFF.

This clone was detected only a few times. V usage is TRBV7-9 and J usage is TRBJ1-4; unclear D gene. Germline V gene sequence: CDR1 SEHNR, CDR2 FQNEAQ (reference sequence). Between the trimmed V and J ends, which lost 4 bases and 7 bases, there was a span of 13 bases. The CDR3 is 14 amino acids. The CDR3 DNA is TGTGCCAGCAGCTACTCAGAGGCCGGTGAAAAACTGTTTTTT. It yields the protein CASSYSEAGEKLFF.

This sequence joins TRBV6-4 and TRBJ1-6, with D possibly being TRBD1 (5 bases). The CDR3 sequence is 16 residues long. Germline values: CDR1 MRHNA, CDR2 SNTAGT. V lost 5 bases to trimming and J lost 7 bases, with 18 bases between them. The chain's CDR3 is CASSRDPTRGNSPLHF. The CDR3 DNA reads TGTGCCAGCAGTAGGGACCCTACTAGAGGGAATTCACCCCTCCACTTT.

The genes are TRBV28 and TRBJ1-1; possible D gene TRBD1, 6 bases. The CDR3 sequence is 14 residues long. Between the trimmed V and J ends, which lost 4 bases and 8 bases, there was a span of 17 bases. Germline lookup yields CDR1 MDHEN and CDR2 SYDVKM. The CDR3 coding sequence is TGTGCCAGCAGTTCCGTAGTGGGGGCTAGCGAAGCTTTCTTT. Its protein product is CASSSVVGASEAFF.

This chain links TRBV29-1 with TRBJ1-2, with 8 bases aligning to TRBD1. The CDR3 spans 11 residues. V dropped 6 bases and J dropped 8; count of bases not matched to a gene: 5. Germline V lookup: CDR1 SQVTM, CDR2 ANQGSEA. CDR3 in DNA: TGCAGCGTCACAGGGGGAGGGGGCTACACCTTC. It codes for CSVTGGGGYTF.

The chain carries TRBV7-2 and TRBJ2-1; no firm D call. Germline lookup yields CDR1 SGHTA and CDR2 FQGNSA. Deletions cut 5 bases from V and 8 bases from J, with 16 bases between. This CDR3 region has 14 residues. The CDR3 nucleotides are TGTGCCAGCAGCCCCGCACTGCAGCTGGATGAGCAGTTCTTC. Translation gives CASSPALQLDEQFF.

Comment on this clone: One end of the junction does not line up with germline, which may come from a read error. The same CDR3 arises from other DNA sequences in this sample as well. CDR3 coding DNA: TGTGCCAGCAGTGAAGAGGTCATCTTTACGACTTTCTTC. As protein: CASSEEVIFTTFF. V and J are TRBV6-1 and TRBJ1-1; unclear D gene. This CDR3 has 13 amino acids. CDR1 is MNHNS and CDR2 is SASEGT in the germline V gene.

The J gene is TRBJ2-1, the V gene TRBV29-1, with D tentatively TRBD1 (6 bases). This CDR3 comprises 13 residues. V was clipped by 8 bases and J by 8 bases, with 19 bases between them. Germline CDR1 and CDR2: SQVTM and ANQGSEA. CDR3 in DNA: TGCAGCCCGACCGGTCTAGCAGGGGATGAGCAGTTCTTC. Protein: CSPTGLAGDEQFF.

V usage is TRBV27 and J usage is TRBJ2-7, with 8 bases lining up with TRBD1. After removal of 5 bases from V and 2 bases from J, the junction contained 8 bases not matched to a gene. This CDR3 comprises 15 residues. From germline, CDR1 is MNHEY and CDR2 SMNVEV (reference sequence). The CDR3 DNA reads TGTGCCAGCAGTACCACACGACAGGGGACCTACGAGCAGTACTTC. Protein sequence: CASSTTRQGTYEQYF.

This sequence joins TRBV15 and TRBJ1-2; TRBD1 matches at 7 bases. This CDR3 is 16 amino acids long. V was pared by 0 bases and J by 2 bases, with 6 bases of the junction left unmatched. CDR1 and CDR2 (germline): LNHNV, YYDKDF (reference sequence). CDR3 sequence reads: CATSRDLGTENYGYTF. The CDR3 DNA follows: TGTGCCACCAGCAGAGATCTAGGGACAGAGAACTATGGCTACACCTTC.

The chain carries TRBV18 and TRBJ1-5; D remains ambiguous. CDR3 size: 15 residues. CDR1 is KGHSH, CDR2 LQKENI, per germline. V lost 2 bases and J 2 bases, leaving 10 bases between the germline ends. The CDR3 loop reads CASSPNGAGNQPQHF. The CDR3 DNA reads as TGTGCCAGCTCACCAAATGGAGCGGGCAATCAGCCCCAGCATTTT.

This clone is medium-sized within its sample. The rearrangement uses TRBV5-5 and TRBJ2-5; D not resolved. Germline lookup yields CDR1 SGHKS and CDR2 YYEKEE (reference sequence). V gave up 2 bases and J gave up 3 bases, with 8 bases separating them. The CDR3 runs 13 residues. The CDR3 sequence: CASSFTAKETQYF. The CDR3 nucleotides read TGTGCCAGCAGCTTCACAGCTAAAGAGACCCAGTACTTC.

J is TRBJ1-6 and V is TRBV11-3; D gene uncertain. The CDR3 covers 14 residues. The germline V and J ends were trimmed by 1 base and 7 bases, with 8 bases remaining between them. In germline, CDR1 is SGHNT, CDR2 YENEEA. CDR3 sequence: CASSLGKANSPLHF. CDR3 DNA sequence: TGTGCCAGCAGCTTAGGGAAAGCGAATTCACCCCTCCACTTT. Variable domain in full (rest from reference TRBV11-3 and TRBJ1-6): EAGVVQSPRYKIIEKKQPVAFWCNPISGHNTLYWYLQNLGQGPELLIRYENEEAVDDSQLPKDRFSAERLKGVDSTLKIQPAELGDSAVYLCASSLGKANSPLHFGNGTRLTVT.

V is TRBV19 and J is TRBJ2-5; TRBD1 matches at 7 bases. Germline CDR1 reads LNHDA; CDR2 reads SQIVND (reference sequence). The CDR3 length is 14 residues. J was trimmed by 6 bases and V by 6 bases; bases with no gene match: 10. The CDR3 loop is CASRADRASKTQYF. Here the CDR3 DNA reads TGTGCCAGTAGAGCAGACAGGGCCTCTAAGACCCAGTACTTC.

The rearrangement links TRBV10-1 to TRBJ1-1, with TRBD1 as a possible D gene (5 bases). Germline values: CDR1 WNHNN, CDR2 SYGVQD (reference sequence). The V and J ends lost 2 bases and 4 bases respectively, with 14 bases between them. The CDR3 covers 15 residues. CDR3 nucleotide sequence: TGCGCCAGCAGTGAGACCCGGGGCGTTCTCACTGAAGCTTTCTTT. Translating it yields CASSETRGVLTEAFF.

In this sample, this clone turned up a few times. As DNA, the CDR3 is TGCGCCAGCAGCTTGGAACAGGGGGCAAACGAGCAGTACTTC. Residues: CASSLEQGANEQYF. V gene TRBV5-1 combines with J gene TRBJ2-7; 9 bases fit TRBD1. CDR3 length: 14 amino acids. V trimming: 0 bases; J trimming: 5 bases; junction bases outside the gene matches: 3. Per germline, CDR1 SGHRS and CDR2 YFSETQ.

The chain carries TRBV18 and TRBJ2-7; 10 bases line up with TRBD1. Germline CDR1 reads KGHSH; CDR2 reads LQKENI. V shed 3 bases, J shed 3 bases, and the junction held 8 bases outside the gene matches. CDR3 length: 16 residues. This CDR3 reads CASSPTDRGGFYEQYF. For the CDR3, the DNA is TGTGCCAGCTCACCCACGGACAGGGGGGGTTTCTACGAGCAGTACTTC. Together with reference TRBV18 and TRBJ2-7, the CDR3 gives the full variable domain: NAGVMQNPRHLVRRRGQEARLRCSPMKGHSHVYWYRQLPEEGLKFMVYLQKENIIDESGMPKERFSAEFPKEGPSILRIQQVVRGDSAAYFCASSPTDRGGFYEQYFGPGTRLTVT.

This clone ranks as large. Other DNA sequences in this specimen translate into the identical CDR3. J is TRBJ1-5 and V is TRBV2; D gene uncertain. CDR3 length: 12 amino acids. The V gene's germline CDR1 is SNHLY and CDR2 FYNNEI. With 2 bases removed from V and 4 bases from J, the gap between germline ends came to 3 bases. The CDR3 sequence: CASSEPNQPQHF. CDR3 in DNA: TGTGCCAGCAGTGAACCTAATCAGCCCCAGCATTTT. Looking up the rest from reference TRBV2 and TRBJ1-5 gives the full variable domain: EPEVTQTPSHQVTQMGQEVILRCVPISNHLYFYWYRQILGQKVEFLVSFYNNEISEKSEIFDDQFSVERPDGSNFTLKIRSTKLEDSAMYFCASSEPNQPQHFGDGTRLSIL.